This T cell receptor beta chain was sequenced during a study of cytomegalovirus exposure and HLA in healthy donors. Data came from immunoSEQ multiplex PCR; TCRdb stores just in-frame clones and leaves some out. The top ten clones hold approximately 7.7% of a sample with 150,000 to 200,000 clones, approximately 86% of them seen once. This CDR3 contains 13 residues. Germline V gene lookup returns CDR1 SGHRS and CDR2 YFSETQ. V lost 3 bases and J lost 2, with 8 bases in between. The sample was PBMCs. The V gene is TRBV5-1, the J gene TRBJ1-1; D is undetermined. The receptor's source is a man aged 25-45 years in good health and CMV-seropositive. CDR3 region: CASSSPGNTEAFF. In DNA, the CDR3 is TGCGCCAGCAGCTCCCCAGGTAACACTGAAGCTTTCTTT.